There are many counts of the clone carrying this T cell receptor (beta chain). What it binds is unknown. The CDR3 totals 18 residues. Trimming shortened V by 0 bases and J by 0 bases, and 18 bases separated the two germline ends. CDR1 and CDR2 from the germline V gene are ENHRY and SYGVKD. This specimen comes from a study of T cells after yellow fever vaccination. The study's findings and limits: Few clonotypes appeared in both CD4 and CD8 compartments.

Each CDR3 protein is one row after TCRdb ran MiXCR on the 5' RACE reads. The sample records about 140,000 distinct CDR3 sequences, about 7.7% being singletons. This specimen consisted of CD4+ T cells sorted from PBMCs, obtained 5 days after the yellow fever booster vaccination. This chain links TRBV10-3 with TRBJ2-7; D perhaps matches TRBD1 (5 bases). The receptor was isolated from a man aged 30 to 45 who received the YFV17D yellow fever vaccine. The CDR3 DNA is TGTGCCATCAGTGAGTCGTTGATAAAATCGGACAACTCCTACGAGCAGTACTTC. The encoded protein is CAISESLIKSDNSYEQYF.